A single sample is the source of the 18 T cell receptor beta chains below, sequenced in a study of Graves' ophthalmopathy and Graves' hyperthyroidism (dated by TCRdb to the late 2010s). This sample was sequenced with an Illumina HiSeq 2000. TCR beta CDR3 regions were amplified from RNA transcripts for repertoire sequencing. The first round of RT-PCR was done with HTBI primers and the Qiagen OneStep RT-PCR kit, and was followed by a second round of multiplex PCR, then size selection and purification. TCRdb trimmed the raw reads at Q25, called clones with MiXCR and kept productive beta chains. CDR3 protein duplicates are merged, each entry listing the most common genes and DNA. The sample includes about 380,000 distinct CDR3 sequences, with roughly 15% observed a single time. Around 7% of the sample comes from the top ten. Sequencing was performed on peripheral blood. These TCRs come from a woman aged 18-29 years with stable Graves' hyperthyroidism. Donor details come from another sample of the same person, matched by shared clones.

This clonotype was found many times. J is TRBJ2-7 and V is TRBV20-1, with 7 bases fitting TRBD1. CDR1 DFQATT and CDR2 SNEGSKA come from the germline V gene (reference sequence). This CDR3 spans 13 amino acids. The CDR3 is CSVLRDSSYEQYF. Written as DNA, the CDR3 is TGCAGCGTACTCCGGGACAGCTCCTACGAGCAGTACTTC.

There are many counts of this clonotype. The genes are TRBV29-1 and TRBJ1-1; D not certain. The CDR3 has 13 amino acids. V lost 1 base and J lost 7, with 13 bases in between. Germline CDR1 and CDR2: SQVTM and ANQGSEA. CDR3 protein: CSVEVAGGLEAFF. CDR3 DNA sequence: TGCAGCGTTGAAGTAGCCGGTGGGCTTGAAGCTTTCTTT.

This clonotype was seen ten or more times. The rearrangement uses TRBV12-3 or TRBV12-4 and TRBJ2-2; 7 nucleotides match TRBD1. The CDR3 loop spans 17 amino acids. The J segment lost 2 bases and the V segment lost 5 bases, leaving 11 bases of the junction unmatched. The CDR3 loop is CASSRIVGGANTGELFF. The CDR3 DNA follows: TGTGCCAGCAGTCGAATCGTAGGGGGCGCTAACACCGGGGAGCTGTTTTTT.

This clonotype showed up many times. This chain joins TRBV7-6 and TRBJ2-5; a possible D gene is TRBD1 (8 bases). The V gene's germline CDR1 is SGHVS and CDR2 FNYEAQ. V lost 5 bases and J lost 0, with 19 bases in between. This CDR3 region has 17 residues. The CDR3 here is CASSDSGQGGYQETQYF. CDR3 in DNA: TGTGCCAGCAGCGATAGCGGACAGGGAGGGTACCAAGAGACCCAGTACTTC.

This clonotype was seen many times. The chain couples TRBV4-2 to TRBJ1-1; D call uncertain. The germline V gene encodes CDR1 LGHNA and CDR2 YNFKEQ. With 0 bases removed from V and 1 base from J, the gap between germline ends came to 3 bases. The CDR3 length is 13 residues. The CDR3 bases are TGTGCCAGCAGCCAAGAGTGGAACACTGAAGCTTTCTTT. As protein: CASSQEWNTEAFF.

This clonotype was observed many times. This chain connects TRBV6-2 or TRBV6-3 to TRBJ1-1; D call uncertain. The CDR3 runs 13 residues. Germline values: CDR1 MNHEY, CDR2 SVGEGT. V was pared by 1 base and J by 8 bases, with 11 bases between. CDR3 protein: CASSYWPGGEAFF. Here the CDR3 DNA reads TGTGCCAGCAGTTACTGGCCGGGTGGGGAAGCTTTCTTT.

This clonotype came up many times. The chain uses TRBV12-3 or TRBV12-4 and TRBJ2-4; maybe TRBD2 (6 bases). The CDR3 totals 14 residues. Deletions cut 9 bases from V and 0 bases from J, with 12 bases between. CDR3 amino acids: CASSSGIAKNIQYF. CDR3 DNA: TGTGCCAGTAGTAGCGGCATAGCCAAAAACATTCAGTACTTC.

Many counts were recorded for this clonotype. This chain links TRBV12-3 or TRBV12-4 with TRBJ2-7; a possible D gene is TRBD2 (5 bases). The ends were cut back, 5 bases at V and 3 bases at J, with 11 bases in the middle. CDR3 length: 13 amino acids. CDR3 in DNA: TGTGCCAGCAGTCTCGGACTTCGCTACGAGCAGTACTTC. Protein sequence: CASSLGLRYEQYF.

Remarks on this clonotype: Here the CDR3 omits its conserved ending phenylalanine or tryptophan, so a read error is the likely source. This chain joins TRBV15 and TRBJ1-1, with D unclear. There are 16 residues in the CDR3. V gave up 0 bases and J gave up 1 base, with 12 bases separating them. CDR1 is LNHNV and CDR2 is YYDKDF in the germline V gene (reference sequence). The CDR3 bases are TGTGCCACCAGCAGAGACCTATCGGTGGGGAACACTGAAGCTTTCCTT. It encodes CATSRDLSVGNTEAFL.

This clonotype was seen repeatedly, ten times or more. The chain couples TRBV12-3 or TRBV12-4 to TRBJ1-5; no definite D call. The germline V and J ends were trimmed by 6 bases and 4 bases, with 10 bases remaining between them. The CDR3 sequence is 13 residues long. CDR3: CASSLVGNQPQHF. The CDR3 nucleotides read TGTGCCAGCAGCCTGGTGGGGAATCAGCCCCAGCATTTT.

Many counts were recorded for this clonotype. The rearrangement uses TRBV19 and TRBJ1-2, with D tentatively TRBD1 (6 bases). Trimming pared 5 bases from V and 8 bases from J, leaving 18 bases between. There are 14 residues in the CDR3. The germline CDR1 and CDR2 sequences are LNHDA and SQIVND (reference sequence). As DNA, the CDR3 is TGTGCCAGTAGTCTGGACAGAGGGGTTATGGGCTACACCTTC. Translated, it gives CASSLDRGVMGYTF. Supplemented by reference TRBV19 and TRBJ1-2, the full variable domain reads DGGITQSPKYLFRKEGQNVTLSCEQNLNHDAMYWYRQDPGQGLRLIYYSQIVNDFQKGDIAEGYSVSREKKESFPLTVTSAQKNPTAFYLCASSLDRGVMGYTFGSGTRLTVV.

This clonotype showed up many times. The CDR3 nucleotides read TGTGCCAGCAGTTTAGTTGGGGCTGGCTACGAGCAGTACTTC. Its protein is CASSLVGAGYEQYF. J is TRBJ2-7 and V is TRBV12-3 or TRBV12-4, with D perhaps TRBD1 (5 bases). This CDR3 contains 14 residues. Trimming stripped 1 base from V and 3 bases from J, with 10 bases between.

The table lists this clonotype with many counts. The rearrangement uses TRBV6-2 or TRBV6-3 and TRBJ2-7; tentative D call: TRBD2 (5 bases). V dropped 8 bases and J dropped 5 bases, with 13 bases sitting between them. Germline-derived CDR1 and CDR2 are MNHEY and SVGEGT. The CDR3 totals 12 residues. In DNA form, the CDR3 reads TGTGCCAGCCGCATAGGGAGCAACGAGCAGTACTTC. This codes for CASRIGSNEQYF.

This sequence joins TRBV11-2 and TRBJ1-2; D possibly corresponds to TRBD1 (5 bases). The CDR3 runs 16 residues. Trimming removed 4 bases from V and 7 bases from J, with 22 bases in between. Germline CDR1 reads SGHAT; CDR2 reads FQNNGV. The DNA of the CDR3 is TGTGCCAGCAGCTCCGCCAGCGACAGTGAAGTTGGTGGCTACACCTTC. Protein: CASSSASDSEVGGYTF.

At least ten counts were recorded for this clonotype. The gene calls are TRBV5-1 and TRBJ1-1, with no clear D. Trimming pared 1 base from V and 0 bases from J, leaving 7 bases between. This CDR3 spans 14 amino acids. Germline CDR1 and CDR2: SGHRS and YFSETQ. CDR3 sequence (DNA): TGCGCCAGCAGCTTGTCCAGGATGAACACTGAAGCTTTCTTT. This translates into CASSLSRMNTEAFF.

This clonotype was detected many times. This chain connects TRBV6-1 to TRBJ1-1; D remains ambiguous. The CDR3 spans 15 residues. Germline lookup yields CDR1 MNHNS and CDR2 SASEGT. Trimming removed 2 bases at V and 0 bases at J, with 10 bases between. The CDR3 sequence is CASSEIGEMNTEAFF. The CDR3 DNA follows: TGTGCCAGCAGTGAAATTGGCGAGATGAACACTGAAGCTTTCTTT.

This clonotype was seen more than once but under ten times. The chain couples TRBV11-2 to TRBJ1-2; 8 nucleotides agree with TRBD1. Germline loops: CDR1 SGHAT, CDR2 FQNNGV. CDR3 size: 15 residues. V trimming: 7 bases; J trimming: 4 bases; junction bases outside the gene matches: 11. The CDR3 protein is CASTNPRTGIYGYTF. The CDR3 DNA reads TGTGCCAGCACCAACCCAAGGACAGGGATCTATGGCTACACCTTC.

The chain employs TRBV15 and TRBJ1-2; D is perhaps TRBD1 (6 bases). Germline V lookup: CDR1 LNHNV, CDR2 YYDKDF (reference sequence). CDR3 length: 15 residues. The V and J ends lost 1 base and 7 bases respectively, with 16 bases between them. The CDR3 is CATSRVRGGGSGYTF. In DNA, the CDR3 is TGTGCCACCAGCAGAGTGAGGGGGGGTGGCTCTGGCTACACCTTC.